The 19 T cell receptor beta chains in this list originate from one sample, sequenced in a study of T cells in Graves' hyperthyroidism and ophthalmopathy. It was RNA transcripts that yielded the amplified TCR beta CDR3 regions. HTBI primers were used for first-round RT-PCR of the TCR CDR3. TCRdb processed the multiplex PCR reads anew with MiXCR; each CDR3 protein has one entry. Of 300,000 to 450,000 distinct CDR3 sequences listed, about 13% are singletons. The sample consisted of blood. The receptor set was obtained from a man aged 30 to 39 with Graves' hyperthyroidism that later progressed to Graves' ophthalmopathy.

A remark on this clonotype: A much larger clone is a single base away; this may be a read error. The V call is TRBV28, the J call TRBJ2-3; D possibly corresponds to TRBD1 (6 bases). This CDR3 spans 15 amino acids. Deletions cut 1 base from V and 2 bases from J, with 10 bases between. From germline, CDR1 is MDHEN and CDR2 SYDVKM. DNA of the CDR3: TGTGCCAGCAGTTTATACAGGGACCCCACAGATACGCAGTATTTT. Protein: CASSLYRDPTDTQYF.

The table lists this clonotype with a few counts. J is TRBJ1-3 and V is TRBV6-1, with D hard to call. Trimming left V 8 bases short and J 0 bases short, with 5 bases between. In germline, CDR1 is MNHNS, CDR2 SASEGT. The CDR3 contains 12 residues. CDR3 loop: CASAISGNTIYF. The CDR3 nucleotides read TGTGCCAGCGCGATCTCTGGAAACACCATATATTTT.

In its sample, this clonotype was seen many times. The rearrangement joins TRBV3-1 to TRBJ1-6, with D tentatively TRBD1 (6 bases). The germline V and J ends were trimmed by 1 base and 12 bases, with 16 bases remaining between them. CDR3 size: 15 residues. The germline gives CDR1 LGHDT, CDR2 YNNKEL (reference sequence). CDR3 DNA: TGTGCCAGCAGCCAAGTATGGGACACTAAACTACCCCTCCACTTT. It yields the protein CASSQVWDTKLPLHF.

This clonotype came up many times. This chain joins TRBV13 and TRBJ1-1, with 7 bases aligning to TRBD1. The J segment lost 3 bases and the V segment lost 7 bases, leaving 5 bases of the junction unmatched. Germline V lookup: CDR1 PRHDT, CDR2 FYEKMQ (reference sequence). The CDR3 loop spans 13 amino acids. The CDR3 nucleotides read TGTGCCAGCAACCCAGGGGGGCACACTGAAGCTTTCTTT. Translated: CASNPGGHTEAFF. Variable domain in full (rest from reference TRBV13 and TRBJ1-1): AAGVIQSPRHLIKEKRETATLKCYPIPRHDTVYWYQQGPGQDPQFLISFYEKMQSDKGSIPDRFSAQQFSDYHSELNMSSLELGDSALYFCASNPGGHTEAFFGQGTRLTVV.

This clonotype was observed many times. This chain links TRBV20-1 with TRBJ2-3, with 8 positions matching TRBD2. CDR3 length: 16 amino acids. J was trimmed by 4 bases and V by 3 bases; bases with no gene match: 12. Germline assignment: CDR1 DFQATT and CDR2 SNEGSKA (reference sequence). The DNA of the CDR3 is TGCAGTGCTAGGCGCCCCGGGACTAGTGCCCCAGATACGCAGTATTTT. Its protein is CSARRPGTSAPDTQYF.

The chain links TRBV2 to TRBJ1-2; 7 nucleotides line up with TRBD1. Germline loops: CDR1 SNHLY, CDR2 FYNNEI. This CDR3 has 14 residues. V lost 7 bases to trimming and J lost 3 bases; unmatched junction nucleotides: 8. In nucleotides, the CDR3 is TGTGCCAGCAAATTAGGGGGCGCTGACTATGGCTACACCTTC. This sequence encodes CASKLGGADYGYTF.

This clonotype was seen at least ten times. The DNA of the CDR3 is TGCAGCGTTGAAAGTAAGACGGACGGACGTTCCTTTGGCTATGGCTACACCTTC. This translates into CSVESKTDGRSFGYGYTF. The chain uses TRBV29-1 and TRBJ1-2, with D unclear. The V end lost 2 bases, the J end lost 4 bases, and 26 bases lay between the germline ends. Germline V CDR1 and CDR2: SQVTM, ANQGSEA. The CDR3 covers 18 residues.

The rearrangement uses TRBV7-9 and TRBJ2-5; D remains ambiguous. Trimming shortened V by 3 bases and J by 2 bases, and 10 bases separated the two germline ends. Per the germline V gene, CDR1 is SEHNR and CDR2 is FQNEAQ (reference sequence). CDR3 size: 14 residues. CDR3 sequence: CASSFKAQQETQYF. The CDR3 nucleotides are TGTGCCAGCAGCTTTAAGGCCCAACAAGAGACCCAGTACTTC.

The chain joins TRBV11-3 to TRBJ1-3, with D unclear. Germline CDR1 is SGHNT and CDR2 is YENEEA. This CDR3 is built from 13 residues. Trimming took 5 bases from V and 2 from J, leaving 7 bases between them. In DNA, the CDR3 is TGTGCCAGCAGCGATTATGCTGGAAACACCATATATTTT. It specifies CASSDYAGNTIYF.

V is TRBV7-9 and J is TRBJ2-7; the match to TRBD1 covers 9 bases. The CDR3 contains 14 residues. Germline V gene sequence: CDR1 SEHNR, CDR2 FQNEAQ (reference sequence). With V trimmed by 7 bases and J by 3 bases, 7 bases remained unmatched. CDR3 in DNA: TGTGCCAGCACCAACAGGGGGCCTAACTACGAGCAGTACTTC. Residues: CASTNRGPNYEQYF.

This chain links TRBV4-2 with TRBJ2-3, with D perhaps matching TRBD2 (6 bases). The CDR3 runs to 16 residues. Trimming took 0 bases from V and 0 from J, leaving 10 bases between them. From germline, CDR1 is LGHNA and CDR2 YNFKEQ. CDR3 amino acids: CASSQEGGRSTDTQYF. The DNA of the CDR3 is TGTGCCAGCAGCCAAGAGGGGGGTCGAAGCACAGATACGCAGTATTTT.

Note on this clonotype: A much larger clone differs by one base, so this may be a read error. The V and J genes are TRBV18 and TRBJ2-3; no clear D gene. Trimming stripped 7 bases from V and 6 bases from J, with 17 bases between. Germline values: CDR1 KGHSH, CDR2 LQKENI. CDR3 length: 14 amino acids. Here the CDR3 DNA reads TGTGCCAGCTTACCTCAGTCTGCGGAGGATACGCAGTATTTT. This gives the protein CASLPQSAEDTQYF.

The gene calls are TRBV5-5 and TRBJ1-2; a possible D gene is TRBD1 (5 bases). The CDR3 spans 14 residues. The germline V and J ends were trimmed by 0 bases and 3 bases, with 9 bases remaining between them. The germline V gene has CDR1 SGHKS and CDR2 YYEKEE (reference sequence). CDR3 protein: CASSLEGVYYGYTF. In DNA form, the CDR3 reads TGTGCCAGCAGCTTGGAAGGGGTTTACTATGGCTACACCTTC.

The gene calls are TRBV10-3 and TRBJ1-2, with a possible D match to TRBD1 (6 bases). The CDR3 spans 12 residues. Germline V gene lookup returns CDR1 ENHRY and CDR2 SYGVKD. Trimming left V 11 bases short and J 4 bases short, with 14 bases between. The CDR3 region has the DNA TGTGCCGTCCGGACAGATTCCTATGGCTACACCTTC. It codes for CAVRTDSYGYTF.

This clonotype was counted at least ten times. CDR3 in DNA: TGTGCCAGCAGTTTAGTCGGGACAGGGACCTTCTACGAGCAGTACTTC. Its translation is CASSLVGTGTFYEQYF. The chain carries TRBV6-1 and TRBJ2-7, with 9 bases matching TRBD1. With V trimmed by 5 bases and J by 3 bases, 11 bases remained unmatched. Germline CDR1 reads MNHNS; CDR2 reads SASEGT. The CDR3 has 16 amino acids.

CDR3 region: CASNLGTFNEKLFF. CDR3 bases: TGTGCCAGTAACCTGGGGACCTTTAATGAAAAACTGTTTTTT. The chain has TRBV19 and TRBJ1-4; the D gene is possibly TRBD1 (5 bases). Trimming stripped 7 bases from V and 4 bases from J, with 13 bases between. The CDR3 spans 14 residues. Per the germline V gene, CDR1 is LNHDA and CDR2 is SQIVND (reference sequence). Complete variable domain (other parts from reference TRBV19 and TRBJ1-4): DGGITQSPKYLFRKEGQNVTLSCEQNLNHDAMYWYRQDPGQGLRLIYYSQIVNDFQKGDIAEGYSVSREKKESFPLTVTSAQKNPTAFYLCASNLGTFNEKLFFGSGTQLSVL.

This clonotype was detected only a few times. The rearrangement uses TRBV3-1 and TRBJ2-2, with TRBD2 identical over 13 bases. Looked up from germline, CDR1 is LGHDT and CDR2 is YNNKEL (reference sequence). CDR3 length equals 15 residues. The V gene end was trimmed by 7 bases and the J gene end by 6 bases; junction bases not matched to a gene: 5. The CDR3 coding sequence is TGTGCCAGCATGCCGGGACTAGCGGGGCCCGGGGAGCTGTTTTTT. Its protein product is CASMPGLAGPGELFF.

This clonotype has at least ten counts. The chain couples TRBV5-1 to TRBJ1-6; 7 positions match TRBD1. The CDR3 sequence is 15 residues long. Germline CDR1 and CDR2: SGHRS and YFSETQ. The V gene end was trimmed by 4 bases and the J gene end by 10 bases; junction bases not matched to a gene: 11. CDR3 loop: CASSPLGGGYSPLHF. CDR3 bases: TGCGCCAGCAGCCCATTGGGAGGGGGCTACTCACCCCTCCACTTT.

This clonotype was counted ten times or more. This sequence joins TRBV3-1 and TRBJ2-7; D unclear. In germline, CDR1 is LGHDT, CDR2 YNNKEL (reference sequence). The CDR3 runs 14 residues. The V and J ends lost 2 bases and 0 bases respectively, with 8 bases between them. The CDR3 sequence: CASSQRRVSYEQYF. In DNA, the CDR3 is TGTGCCAGCAGCCAAAGGCGCGTCTCCTACGAGCAGTACTTC.